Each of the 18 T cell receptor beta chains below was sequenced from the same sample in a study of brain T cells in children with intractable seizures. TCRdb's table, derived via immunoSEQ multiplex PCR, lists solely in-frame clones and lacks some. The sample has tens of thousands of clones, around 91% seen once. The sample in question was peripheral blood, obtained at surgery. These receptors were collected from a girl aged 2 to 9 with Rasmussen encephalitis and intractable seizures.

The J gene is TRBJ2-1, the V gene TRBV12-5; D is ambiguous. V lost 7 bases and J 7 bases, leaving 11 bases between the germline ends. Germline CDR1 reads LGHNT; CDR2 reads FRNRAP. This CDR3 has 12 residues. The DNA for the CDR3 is TGTGCTAGTGACCTTCTCGGGAATGAGCAGTTCTTC. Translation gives CASDLLGNEQFF.

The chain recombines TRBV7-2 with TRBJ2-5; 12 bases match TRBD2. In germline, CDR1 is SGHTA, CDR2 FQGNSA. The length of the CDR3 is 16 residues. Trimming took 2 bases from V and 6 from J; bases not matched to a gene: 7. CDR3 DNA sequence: TGTGCCAGCAGCTTACAGTCACTAGCGGGGGGAAAGACCCAGTACTTC. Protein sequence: CASSLQSLAGGKTQYF.

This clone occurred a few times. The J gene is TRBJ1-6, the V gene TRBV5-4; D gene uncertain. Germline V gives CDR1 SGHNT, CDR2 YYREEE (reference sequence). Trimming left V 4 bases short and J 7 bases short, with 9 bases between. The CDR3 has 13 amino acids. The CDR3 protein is CASSTEPNSPLHF. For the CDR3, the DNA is TGTGCCAGCAGCACAGAGCCGAATTCACCCCTCCACTTT.

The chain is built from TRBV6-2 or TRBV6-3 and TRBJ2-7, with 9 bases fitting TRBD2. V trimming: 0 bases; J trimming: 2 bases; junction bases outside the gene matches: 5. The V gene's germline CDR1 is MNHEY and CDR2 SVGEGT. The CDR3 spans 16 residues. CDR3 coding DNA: TGTGCCAGCAGTTACTCGTTTGGCGGGAGGGCCTACGAGCAGTACTTC. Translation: CASSYSFGGRAYEQYF.

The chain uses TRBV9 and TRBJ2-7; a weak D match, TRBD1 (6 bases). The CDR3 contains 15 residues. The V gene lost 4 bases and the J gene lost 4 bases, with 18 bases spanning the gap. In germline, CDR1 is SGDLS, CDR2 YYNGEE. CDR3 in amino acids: CASSPRGQWDYEQYF. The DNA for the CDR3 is TGTGCCAGCAGCCCCCGCGGACAGTGGGATTACGAGCAGTACTTC.

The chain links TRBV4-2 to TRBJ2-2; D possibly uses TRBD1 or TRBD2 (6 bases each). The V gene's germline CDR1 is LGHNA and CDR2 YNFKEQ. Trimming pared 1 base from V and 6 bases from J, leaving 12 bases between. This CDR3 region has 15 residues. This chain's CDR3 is CASSQVGGRAGELFF. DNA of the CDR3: TGTGCCAGCAGCCAAGTCGGGGGCAGGGCCGGGGAGCTGTTTTTT.

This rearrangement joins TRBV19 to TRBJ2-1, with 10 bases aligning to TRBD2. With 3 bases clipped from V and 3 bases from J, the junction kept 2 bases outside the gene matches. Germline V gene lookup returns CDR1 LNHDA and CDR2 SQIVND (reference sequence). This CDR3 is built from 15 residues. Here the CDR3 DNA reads TGTGCCAGTAGTATCCTAGCGGGAGACTACAATGAGCAGTTCTTC. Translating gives CASSILAGDYNEQFF.

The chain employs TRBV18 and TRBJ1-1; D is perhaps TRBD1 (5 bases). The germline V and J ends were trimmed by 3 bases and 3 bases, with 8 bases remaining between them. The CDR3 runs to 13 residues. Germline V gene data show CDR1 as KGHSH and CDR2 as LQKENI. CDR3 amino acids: CASSPVGDTEAFF. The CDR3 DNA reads TGTGCCAGCTCACCGGTAGGGGACACTGAAGCTTTCTTT.

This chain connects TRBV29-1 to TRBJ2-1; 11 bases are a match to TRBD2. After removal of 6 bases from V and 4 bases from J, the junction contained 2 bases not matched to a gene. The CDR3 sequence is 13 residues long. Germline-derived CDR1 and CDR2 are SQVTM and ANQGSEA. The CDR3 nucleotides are TGCAGCGTGGGGACTAGCGGATACAATGAGCAGTTCTTC. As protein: CSVGTSGYNEQFF.

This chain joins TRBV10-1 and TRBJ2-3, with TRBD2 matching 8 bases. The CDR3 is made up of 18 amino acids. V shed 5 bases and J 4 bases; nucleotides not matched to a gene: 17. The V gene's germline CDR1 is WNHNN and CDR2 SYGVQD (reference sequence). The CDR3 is CASSSNPGLEGKADTQYF. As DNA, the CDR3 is TGCGCCAGCAGTTCTAACCCGGGACTAGAGGGGAAGGCAGATACGCAGTATTTT.

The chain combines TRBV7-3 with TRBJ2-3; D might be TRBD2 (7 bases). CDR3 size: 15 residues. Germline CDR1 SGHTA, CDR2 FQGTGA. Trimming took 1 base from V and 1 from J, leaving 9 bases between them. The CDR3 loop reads CASSLREGGTDTQYF. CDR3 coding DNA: TGTGCCAGCAGCTTAAGGGAGGGGGGCACAGATACGCAGTATTTT.

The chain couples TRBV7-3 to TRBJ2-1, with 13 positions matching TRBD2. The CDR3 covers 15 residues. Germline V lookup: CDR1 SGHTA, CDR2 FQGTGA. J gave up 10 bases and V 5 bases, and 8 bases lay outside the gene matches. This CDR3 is CASSPGVTSGREQFF. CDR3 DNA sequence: TGTGCCAGCAGCCCCGGGGTGACTAGCGGGAGGGAGCAGTTCTTC.

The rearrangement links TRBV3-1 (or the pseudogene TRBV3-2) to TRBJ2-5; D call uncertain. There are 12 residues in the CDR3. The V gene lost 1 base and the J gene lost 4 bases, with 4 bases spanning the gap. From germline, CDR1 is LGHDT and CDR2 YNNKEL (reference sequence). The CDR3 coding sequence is TGTGCCAGCAGCCAAGCACCAGAGACCCAGTACTTC. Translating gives CASSQAPETQYF.

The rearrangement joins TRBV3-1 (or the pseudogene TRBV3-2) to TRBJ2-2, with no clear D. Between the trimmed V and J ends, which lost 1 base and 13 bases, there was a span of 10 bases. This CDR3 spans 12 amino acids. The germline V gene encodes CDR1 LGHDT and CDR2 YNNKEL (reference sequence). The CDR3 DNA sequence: TGTGCCAGCAGCCAAGGACTGTGGGGGCTGTTTTTT. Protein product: CASSQGLWGLFF.

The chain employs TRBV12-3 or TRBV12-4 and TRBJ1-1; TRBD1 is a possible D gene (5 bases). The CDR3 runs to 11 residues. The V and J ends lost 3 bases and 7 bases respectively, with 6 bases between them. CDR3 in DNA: TGTGCCAGCAGTTTGAGGGGTGAAGCTTTCTTT. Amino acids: CASSLRGEAFF.

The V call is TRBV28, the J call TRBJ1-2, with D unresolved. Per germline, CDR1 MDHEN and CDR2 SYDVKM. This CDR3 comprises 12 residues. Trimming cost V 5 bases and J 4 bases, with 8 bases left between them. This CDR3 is CASSSGLYGYTF. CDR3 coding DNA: TGTGCCAGCAGTAGCGGGCTCTATGGCTACACCTTC.

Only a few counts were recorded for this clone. This CDR3 is CASRPNYGYTF. As DNA, the CDR3 is TGTGCCAGCAGGCCCAACTATGGCTACACCTTC. The rearrangement uses TRBV7-2 and TRBJ1-2; the D is unclear. Deletions cut 6 bases from V and 2 bases from J, with 4 bases between. CDR1 is SGHTA and CDR2 is FQGNSA in the germline V gene. This CDR3 is built from 11 residues.

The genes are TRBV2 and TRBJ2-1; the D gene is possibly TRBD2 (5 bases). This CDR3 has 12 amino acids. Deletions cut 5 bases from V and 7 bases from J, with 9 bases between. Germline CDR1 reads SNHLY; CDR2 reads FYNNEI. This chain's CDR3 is CASSLRVNEQFF. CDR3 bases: TGTGCCAGCAGTTTGAGGGTAAATGAGCAGTTCTTC.